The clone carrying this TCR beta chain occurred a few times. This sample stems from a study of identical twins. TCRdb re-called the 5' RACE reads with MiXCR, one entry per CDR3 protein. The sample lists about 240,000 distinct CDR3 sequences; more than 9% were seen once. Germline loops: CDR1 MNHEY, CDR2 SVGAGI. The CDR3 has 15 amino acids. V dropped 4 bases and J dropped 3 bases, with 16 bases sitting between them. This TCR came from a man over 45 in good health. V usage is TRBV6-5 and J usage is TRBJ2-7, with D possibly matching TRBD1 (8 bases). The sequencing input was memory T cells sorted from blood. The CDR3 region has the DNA TGTGCCAGCAGTTTTGACAGGGGAGGGATCTACGAGCAGTACTTC. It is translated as CASSFDRGGIYEQYF.